This entry lists 17 T cell receptor beta chains sequenced from one sample in a study of T cell responses to AZD1222 COVID-19 vaccine. Clones were read by immunoSEQ multiplex PCR, and TCRdb kept only the in-frame ones, dropping some. The table shows tens of thousands of clones, with roughly nine tenths occurring only once. The source was peripheral blood, collected on day 0 of AZD1222 vaccination. These receptors were collected from an adult in good health.

The table lists this clone with a count of one. The chain joins TRBV10-2 to TRBJ2-4; TRBD2 matches 13 bases. This CDR3 has 15 residues. Germline V lookup: CDR1 WSHSY, CDR2 SAAADI. V lost 7 bases and J lost 9; bases outside the gene matches: 9. The CDR3 DNA reads as TGCGCCAGCACCCCGACTAGCGGGAGGCGCGGCATTCAGTACTTC. Translation: CASTPTSGRRGIQYF.

This rearrangement joins TRBV6-5 to TRBJ2-2; D is uncertain. Germline V gene lookup returns CDR1 MNHEY and CDR2 SVGAGI. V lost 2 bases to trimming and J lost 4 bases, with 8 bases between them. This CDR3 is 14 amino acids long. CDR3 DNA: TGTGCCAGCAGTTACGACGGTCTCACCGGGGAGCTGTTTTTT. It is translated as CASSYDGLTGELFF.

This clone was seen once. The chain uses TRBV28 and TRBJ2-7; unclear D gene. The CDR3 extends over 13 amino acids. Deletions cut 7 bases from V and 4 bases from J, with 14 bases between. The germline gives CDR1 MDHEN, CDR2 SYDVKM. CDR3 in DNA: TGTGCCAGCACCCGATCGGACCGTTACGAGCAGTACTTC. Its translation: CASTRSDRYEQYF.

This clone was seen just once. The CDR3 DNA reads as TGTGCCAGCAGCTTTCTTTTGAACACTGAAGCTTTCTTT. Amino acid sequence: CASSFLLNTEAFF. The chain links TRBV7-3 to TRBJ1-1; D unresolved. Per germline, CDR1 SGHTA and CDR2 FQGTGA. This CDR3 is 13 amino acids long. V gave up 3 bases and J gave up 0 bases, with 5 bases separating them.

A single count supports this clone. The chain is built from TRBV7-9 and TRBJ1-5; 7 bases map to TRBD1. J lost 2 bases, V lost 3 bases, and 1 base had no gene match. The V gene's germline CDR1 is SEHNR and CDR2 FQNEAQ (reference sequence). The CDR3 length is 14 residues. Here the CDR3 reads CASSFTGGNQPQHF. The CDR3 DNA reads as TGTGCCAGCAGCTTTACAGGGGGCAATCAGCCCCAGCATTTT.

V and J are TRBV28 and TRBJ1-2; TRBD1 matches at 8 bases. The V gene end was trimmed by 8 bases and the J gene end by 4 bases; junction bases not matched to a gene: 6. From germline, CDR1 is MDHEN and CDR2 SYDVKM. The CDR3 loop spans 13 amino acids. The CDR3 coding sequence is TGTGCCAGCGATCGGACAGGGAGCTATGGCTACACCTTC. It is translated as CASDRTGSYGYTF.

The V call is TRBV7-9, the J call TRBJ1-2; D is ambiguous. The CDR3 consists of 14 residues. Trimming removed 1 base at V and 0 bases at J, with 6 bases between. Per germline, CDR1 SEHNR and CDR2 FQNEAQ (reference sequence). CDR3 amino acids: CASSLVLANYGYTF. Written as DNA, the CDR3 is TGTGCCAGCAGCTTAGTACTGGCTAACTATGGCTACACCTTC.

The chain uses TRBV10-3 and TRBJ1-1; tentative D call: TRBD1 (6 bases). V gave up 6 bases and J gave up 2 bases, with 16 bases separating them. The CDR3 contains 15 residues. Per the germline V gene, CDR1 is ENHRY and CDR2 is SYGVKD. The CDR3: CAISRTLGGNTEAFF. The DNA of the CDR3 is TGTGCCATCAGCAGAACCCTAGGGGGAAACACTGAAGCTTTCTTT.

This chain uses TRBV7-2 with TRBJ1-2, with unresolved D. This CDR3 spans 14 amino acids. Trimming took off 2 bases at V and 4 bases at J, with 11 bases between the two ends. Germline loops: CDR1 SGHTA, CDR2 FQGNSA. In DNA form, the CDR3 reads TGTGCCAGCAGCTTACGACAAAATGGCTATGGCTACACCTTC. Protein sequence: CASSLRQNGYGYTF.

The J gene is TRBJ1-2, the V gene TRBV5-1; D unclear. Trimming left V 0 bases short and J 2 bases short, with 8 bases between. Looked up from germline, CDR1 is SGHRS and CDR2 is YFSETQ. This CDR3 has 14 amino acids. CDR3 residues: CASSLVGVNYGYTF. In nucleotides, the CDR3 is TGCGCCAGCAGCTTGGTCGGGGTAAACTATGGCTACACCTTC. The whole variable domain, remainder taken from reference TRBV5-1 and TRBJ1-2, is KAGVTQTPRYLIKTRGQQVTLSCSPISGHRSVSWYQQTPGQGLQFLFEYFSETQRNKGNFPGRFSGRQFSNSRSEMNVSTLELGDSALYLCASSLVGVNYGYTFGSGTRLTVV.

The genes are TRBV3-1 (or the pseudogene TRBV3-2) and TRBJ1-3; D possibly corresponds to TRBD1 (5 bases). CDR1 and CDR2 from the germline V gene are LGHDT and YNNKEL (reference sequence). V gave up 2 bases and J gave up 2 bases, with 13 bases separating them. The CDR3 spans 16 residues. The CDR3 DNA reads as TGTGCCAGCAGCCAATCGCGGGCAGGGACTGGAAACACCATATATTTT. Its translation: CASSQSRAGTGNTIYF.

The gene calls are TRBV3-1 (or the pseudogene TRBV3-2) and TRBJ1-1; D is uncertain. Looked up from germline, CDR1 is LGHDT and CDR2 is YNNKEL (reference sequence). The CDR3 covers 14 residues. V shed 4 bases and J shed 4 bases, with 13 bases lying between them. The CDR3 coding sequence is TGTGCCAGCAGCCTGGAACAGTCGTCCACTGAAGCTTTCTTT. Its translation: CASSLEQSSTEAFF.

The V gene is TRBV18, the J gene TRBJ1-2; possible D gene TRBD1, 6 bases. This CDR3 spans 15 amino acids. V was shortened by 0 bases and J by 0 bases, with 8 bases between the two germline ends. In germline, CDR1 is KGHSH, CDR2 LQKENI. CDR3 region: CASSPPAGANYGYTF. CDR3 sequence (DNA): TGTGCCAGCTCACCACCGGCAGGGGCTAACTATGGCTACACCTTC.

V is TRBV7-9 and J is TRBJ1-3; a weak D match, TRBD1 (6 bases). From germline, CDR1 is SEHNR and CDR2 FQNEAQ (reference sequence). The V gene lost 5 bases and the J gene lost 0 bases, with 14 bases spanning the gap. There are 16 residues in the CDR3. In nucleotides, the CDR3 is TGTGCCAGCAGCCCATGGGACACCTACTCTGGAAACACCATATATTTT. Amino acids: CASSPWDTYSGNTIYF.

This chain links TRBV5-1 with TRBJ1-1, with D possibly being TRBD1 (6 bases). V shed 0 bases and J shed 4 bases, with 7 bases lying between them. The CDR3 covers 13 residues. Germline CDR1 reads SGHRS; CDR2 reads YFSETQ. The CDR3 nucleotides are TGCGCCAGCAGCTTGGAAGGGGGCACTGAAGCTTTCTTT. Amino acids: CASSLEGGTEAFF.

Worth noting for this clone: Other DNA sequences in the same sample also yield this CDR3. The rearrangement links TRBV2 to TRBJ2-5; 9 nucleotides agree with TRBD2. The V gene end was trimmed by 3 bases and the J gene end by 4 bases; junction bases not matched to a gene: 3. The CDR3 is 14 amino acids. The germline CDR1 and CDR2 sequences are SNHLY and FYNNEI. CDR3 sequence reads: CASSEEAGGETQYF. DNA of the CDR3: TGTGCCAGCAGTGAGGAAGCGGGGGGAGAGACCCAGTACTTC.

The V and J genes are TRBV7-3 and TRBJ2-6; no reliable D call. Germline CDR1 is SGHTA and CDR2 is FQGTGA. The CDR3 is 16 residues long. V was shortened by 2 bases and J by 0 bases, with 8 bases between the two germline ends. The CDR3 sequence is CASSLVRPSGANVLTF. CDR3 coding DNA: TGTGCCAGCAGCTTAGTAAGACCCTCTGGGGCCAACGTCCTGACTTTC. The complete variable domain, with remaining parts taken from reference TRBV7-3 and TRBJ2-6, reads GAGVSQTPSNKVTEKGKYVELRCDPISGHTALYWYRQSLGQGPEFLIYFQGTGAADDSGLPNDRFFAVRPEGSVSTLKIQRTERGDSAVYLCASSLVRPSGANVLTFGAGSRLTVL.